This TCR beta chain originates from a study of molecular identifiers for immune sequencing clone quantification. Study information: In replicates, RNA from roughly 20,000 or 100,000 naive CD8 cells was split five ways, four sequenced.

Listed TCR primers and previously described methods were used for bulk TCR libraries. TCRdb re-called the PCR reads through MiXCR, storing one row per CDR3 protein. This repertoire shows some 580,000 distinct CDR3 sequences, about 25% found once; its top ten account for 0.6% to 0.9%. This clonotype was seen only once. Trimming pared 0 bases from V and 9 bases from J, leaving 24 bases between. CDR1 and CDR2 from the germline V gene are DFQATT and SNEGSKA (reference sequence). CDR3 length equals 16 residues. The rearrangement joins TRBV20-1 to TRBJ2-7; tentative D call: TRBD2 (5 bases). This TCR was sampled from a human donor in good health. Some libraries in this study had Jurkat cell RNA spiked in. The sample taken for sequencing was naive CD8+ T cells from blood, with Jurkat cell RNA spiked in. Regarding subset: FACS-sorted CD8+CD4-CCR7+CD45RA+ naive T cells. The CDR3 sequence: CSARDLGPPGVFAQYF. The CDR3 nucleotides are TGCAGTGCTAGAGATCTCGGCCCGCCCGGGGTATTCGCGCAGTACTTC.